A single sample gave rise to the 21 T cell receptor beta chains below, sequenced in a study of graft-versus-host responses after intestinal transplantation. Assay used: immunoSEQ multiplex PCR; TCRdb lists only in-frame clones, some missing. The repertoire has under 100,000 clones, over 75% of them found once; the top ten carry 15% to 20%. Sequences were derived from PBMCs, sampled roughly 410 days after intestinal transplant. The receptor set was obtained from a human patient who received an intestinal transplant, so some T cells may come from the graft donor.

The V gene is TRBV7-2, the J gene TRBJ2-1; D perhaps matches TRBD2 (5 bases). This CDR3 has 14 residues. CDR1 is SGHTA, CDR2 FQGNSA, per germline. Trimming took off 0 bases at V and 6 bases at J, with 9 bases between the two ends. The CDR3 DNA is TGTGCCAGCAGCTTAGCGGAGGCTCCCAATGAGCAGTTCTTC. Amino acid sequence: CASSLAEAPNEQFF.

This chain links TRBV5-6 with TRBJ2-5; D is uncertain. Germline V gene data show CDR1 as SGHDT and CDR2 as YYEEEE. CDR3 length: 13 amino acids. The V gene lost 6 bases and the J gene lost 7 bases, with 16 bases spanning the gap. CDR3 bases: TGTGCCAGCATCAAGTTGACGAAAGGGACCCAGTACTTC. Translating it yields CASIKLTKGTQYF.

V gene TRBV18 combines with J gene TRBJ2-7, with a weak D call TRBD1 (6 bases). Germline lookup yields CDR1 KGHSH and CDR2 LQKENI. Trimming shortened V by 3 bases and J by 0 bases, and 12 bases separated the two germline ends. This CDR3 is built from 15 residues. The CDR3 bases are TGTGCCAGCTCACCCCGACAGGCGAGCTCCTACGAGCAGTACTTC. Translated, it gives CASSPRQASSYEQYF. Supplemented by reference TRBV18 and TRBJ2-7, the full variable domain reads NAGVMQNPRHLVRRRGQEARLRCSPMKGHSHVYWYRQLPEEGLKFMVYLQKENIIDESGMPKERFSAEFPKEGPSILRIQQVVRGDSAAYFCASSPRQASSYEQYFGPGTRLTVT.

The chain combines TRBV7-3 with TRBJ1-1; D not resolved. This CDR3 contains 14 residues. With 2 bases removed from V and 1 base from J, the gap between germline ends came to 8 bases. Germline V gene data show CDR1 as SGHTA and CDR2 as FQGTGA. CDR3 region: CASSLLGQNTEAFF. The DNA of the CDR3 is TGTGCCAGCAGCTTACTGGGCCAGAACACTGAAGCTTTCTTT. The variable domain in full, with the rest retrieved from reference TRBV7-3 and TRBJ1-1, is GAGVSQTPSNKVTEKGKYVELRCDPISGHTALYWYRQSLGQGPEFLIYFQGTGAADDSGLPNDRFFAVRPEGSVSTLKIQRTERGDSAVYLCASSLLGQNTEAFFGQGTRLTVV.

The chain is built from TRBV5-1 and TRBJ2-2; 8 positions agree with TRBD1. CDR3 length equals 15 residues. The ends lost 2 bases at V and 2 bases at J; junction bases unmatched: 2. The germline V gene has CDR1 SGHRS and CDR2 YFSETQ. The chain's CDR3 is CASSLGQGNTGELFF. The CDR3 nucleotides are TGCGCCAGCAGCTTAGGACAGGGTAACACCGGGGAGCTGTTTTTT. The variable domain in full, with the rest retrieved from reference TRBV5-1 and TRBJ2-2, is KAGVTQTPRYLIKTRGQQVTLSCSPISGHRSVSWYQQTPGQGLQFLFEYFSETQRNKGNFPGRFSGRQFSNSRSEMNVSTLELGDSALYLCASSLGQGNTGELFFGEGSRLTVL.

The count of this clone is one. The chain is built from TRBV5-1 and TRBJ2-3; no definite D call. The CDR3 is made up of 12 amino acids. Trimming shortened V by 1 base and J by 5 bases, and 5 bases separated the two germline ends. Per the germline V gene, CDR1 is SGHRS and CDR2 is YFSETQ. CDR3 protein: CASSLWGDTQYF. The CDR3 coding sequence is TGCGCCAGCAGCTTGTGGGGAGATACGCAGTATTTT. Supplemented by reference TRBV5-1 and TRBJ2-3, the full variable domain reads KAGVTQTPRYLIKTRGQQVTLSCSPISGHRSVSWYQQTPGQGLQFLFEYFSETQRNKGNFPGRFSGRQFSNSRSEMNVSTLELGDSALYLCASSLWGDTQYFGPGTRLTVL.

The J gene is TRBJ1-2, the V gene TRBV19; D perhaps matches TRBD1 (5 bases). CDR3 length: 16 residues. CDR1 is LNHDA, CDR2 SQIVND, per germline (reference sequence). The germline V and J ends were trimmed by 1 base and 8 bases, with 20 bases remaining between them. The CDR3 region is CASSIARIARGWGYTF. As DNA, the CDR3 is TGTGCCAGTAGTATAGCCCGGATCGCTCGGGGCTGGGGCTACACCTTC.

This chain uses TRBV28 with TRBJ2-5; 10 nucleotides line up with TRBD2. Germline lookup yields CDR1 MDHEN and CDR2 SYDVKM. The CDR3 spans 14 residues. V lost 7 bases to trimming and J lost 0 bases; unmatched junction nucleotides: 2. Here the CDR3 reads CASKLAGYQETQYF. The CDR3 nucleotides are TGTGCCAGCAAACTAGCGGGGTACCAAGAGACCCAGTACTTC.

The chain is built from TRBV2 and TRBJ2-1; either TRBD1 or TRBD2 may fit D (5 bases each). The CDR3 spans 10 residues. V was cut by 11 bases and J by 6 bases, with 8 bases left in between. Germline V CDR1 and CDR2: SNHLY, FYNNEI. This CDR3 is CAVGGNEQFF. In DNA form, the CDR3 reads TGTGCCGTTGGGGGCAATGAGCAGTTCTTC.

This chain's CDR3 is CASSAPQGNTEAFF. CDR3 in DNA: TGTGCCAGCAGCGCACCACAGGGGAACACTGAAGCTTTCTTT. The rearrangement uses TRBV5-6 and TRBJ1-1, with D perhaps matching TRBD1 (6 bases). Trimming took off 4 bases at V and 1 base at J, with 11 bases between the two ends. Germline CDR1 reads SGHDT; CDR2 reads YYEEEE. There are 14 residues in the CDR3.

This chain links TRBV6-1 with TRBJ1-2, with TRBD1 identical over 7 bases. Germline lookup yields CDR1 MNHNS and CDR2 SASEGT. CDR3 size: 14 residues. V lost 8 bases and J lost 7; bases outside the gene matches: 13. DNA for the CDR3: TGTGCCAGCTATATTAGTAACAGGGGCGGTGGCTACACCTTC. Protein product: CASYISNRGGGYTF.

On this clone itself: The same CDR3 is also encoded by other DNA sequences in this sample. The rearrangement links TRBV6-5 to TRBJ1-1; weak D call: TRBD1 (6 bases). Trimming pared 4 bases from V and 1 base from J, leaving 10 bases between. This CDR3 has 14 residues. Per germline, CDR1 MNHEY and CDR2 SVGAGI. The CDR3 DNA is TGTGCCAGCAGTTTGGCAGGGGAGAACACTGAAGCTTTCTTT. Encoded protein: CASSLAGENTEAFF.

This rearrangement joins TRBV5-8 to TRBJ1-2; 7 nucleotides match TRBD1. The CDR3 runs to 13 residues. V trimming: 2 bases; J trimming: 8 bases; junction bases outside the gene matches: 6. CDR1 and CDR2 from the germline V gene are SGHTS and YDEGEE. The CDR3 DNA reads TGTGCCAGCAGCTTCGAGGGGGCTGCGGGCTACACCTTC. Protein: CASSFEGAAGYTF.

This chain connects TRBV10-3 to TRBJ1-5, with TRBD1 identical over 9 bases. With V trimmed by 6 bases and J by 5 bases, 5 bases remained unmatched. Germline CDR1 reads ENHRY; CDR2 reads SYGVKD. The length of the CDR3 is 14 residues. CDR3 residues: CAISQGQGDQPQHF. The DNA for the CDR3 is TGTGCCATCAGCCAGGGACAGGGTGATCAGCCCCAGCATTTT.

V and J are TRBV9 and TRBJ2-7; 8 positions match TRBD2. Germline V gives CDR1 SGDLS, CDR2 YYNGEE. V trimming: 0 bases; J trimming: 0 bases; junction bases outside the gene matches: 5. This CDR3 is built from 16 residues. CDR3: CASSVGSGGGSYEQYF. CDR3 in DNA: TGTGCCAGCAGCGTAGGGTCCGGGGGGGGCTCCTACGAGCAGTACTTC.

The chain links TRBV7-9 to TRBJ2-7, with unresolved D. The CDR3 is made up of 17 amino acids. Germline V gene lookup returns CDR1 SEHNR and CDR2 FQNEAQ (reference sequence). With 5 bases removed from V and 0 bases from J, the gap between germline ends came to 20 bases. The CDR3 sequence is CASSGAGPIMSSYEQYF. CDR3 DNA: TGTGCCAGCAGCGGAGCCGGACCAATTATGAGCTCCTACGAGCAGTACTTC.

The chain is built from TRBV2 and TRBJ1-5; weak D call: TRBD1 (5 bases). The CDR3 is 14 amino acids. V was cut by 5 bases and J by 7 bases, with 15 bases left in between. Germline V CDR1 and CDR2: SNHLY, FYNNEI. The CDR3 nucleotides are TGTGCCAGCAGTCCAGGGTCGGGAGGCCAGCCCCAGCATTTT. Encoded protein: CASSPGSGGQPQHF.

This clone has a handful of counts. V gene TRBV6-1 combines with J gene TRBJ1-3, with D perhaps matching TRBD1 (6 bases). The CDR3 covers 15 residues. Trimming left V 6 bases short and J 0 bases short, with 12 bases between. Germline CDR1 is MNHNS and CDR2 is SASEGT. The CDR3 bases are TGTGCCAGCAGCGCCCTGACAGGCTCTGGAAACACCATATATTTT. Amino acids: CASSALTGSGNTIYF.

CDR3 DNA: TGTGCCATCAGTGGGAGGGACAGTCAAGAGACCCAGTACTTC. Translating gives CAISGRDSQETQYF. V gene TRBV10-3 combines with J gene TRBJ2-5, with TRBD1 as a possible D gene (7 bases). The CDR3 has 14 residues. Per germline, CDR1 ENHRY and CDR2 SYGVKD. The V gene lost 4 bases and the J gene lost 2 bases, with 11 bases spanning the gap.

CDR3 sequence reads: CASSVGSNVLTF. CDR3 DNA sequence: TGTGCCAGCAGCGTAGGCTCCAACGTCCTGACTTTC. J is TRBJ2-6 and V is TRBV9; no clear D. The CDR3 extends over 12 amino acids. Trimming took 0 bases from V and 8 from J, leaving 3 bases between them. CDR1 and CDR2 (germline): SGDLS, YYNGEE.

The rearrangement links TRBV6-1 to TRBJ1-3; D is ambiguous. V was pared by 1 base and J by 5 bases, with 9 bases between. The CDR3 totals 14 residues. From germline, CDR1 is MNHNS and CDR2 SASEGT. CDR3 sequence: CASSEVAERNTIYF. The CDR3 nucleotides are TGTGCCAGCAGTGAAGTGGCAGAAAGAAACACCATATATTTT.